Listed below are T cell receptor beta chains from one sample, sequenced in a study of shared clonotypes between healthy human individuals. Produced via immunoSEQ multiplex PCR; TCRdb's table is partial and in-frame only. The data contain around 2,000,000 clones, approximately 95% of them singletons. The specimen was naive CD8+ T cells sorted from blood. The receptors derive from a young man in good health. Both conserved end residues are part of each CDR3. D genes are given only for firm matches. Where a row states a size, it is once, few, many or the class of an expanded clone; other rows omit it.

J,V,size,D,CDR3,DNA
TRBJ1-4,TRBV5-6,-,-,CASSPGTENEKLFF,TGTGCCAGCAGCCCCGGGACGGAAAATGAAAAACTGTTTTTT
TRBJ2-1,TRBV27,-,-,CASTSSDEQFF,TGTGCCAGCACCTCGTCCGATGAGCAGTTCTTC
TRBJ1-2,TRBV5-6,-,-,CASSLEGLNYGYTF,TGTGCCAGCAGCTTGGAAGGGTTGAACTATGGCTACACCTTC
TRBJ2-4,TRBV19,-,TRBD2,CASSITGGRAVYIQYF,TGTGCCAGTAGTATCACCGGCGGGAGGGCCGTCTACATTCAGTACTTC
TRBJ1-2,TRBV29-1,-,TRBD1,CSVETGTFYGYTF,TGCAGCGTAGAGACAGGGACCTTCTATGGCTACACCTTC
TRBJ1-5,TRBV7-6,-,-,CASASSNQPQHF,TGTGCATCAGCCTCGAGCAATCAGCCCCAGCATTTT
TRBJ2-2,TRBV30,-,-,CAWSVPGELFF,TGTGCCTGGAGTGTACCGGGGGAGCTGTTTTTT
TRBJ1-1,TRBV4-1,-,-,CASSWTVNTEAFF,TGCGCCAGCAGTTGGACCGTGAACACTGAAGCTTTCTTT
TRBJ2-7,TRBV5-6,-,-,CASSLWVRGAYEQYF,TGTGCCAGCAGCTTATGGGTGAGGGGGGCGTACGAGCAGTACTTC
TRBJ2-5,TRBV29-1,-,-,CSVEVDGIRETQYF,TGCAGCGTTGAAGTAGACGGGATCCGAGAGACCCAGTACTTC
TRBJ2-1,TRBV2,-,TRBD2,CASSLDLAGWDNEQFF,TGTGCCAGCAGTCTAGACCTAGCGGGGTGGGACAATGAGCAGTTCTTC
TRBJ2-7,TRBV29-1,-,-,CSVEDRASETYEQYF,TGCAGCGTTGAAGACCGGGCTAGCGAGACCTACGAGCAGTACTTC
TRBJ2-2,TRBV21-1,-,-,CASSKGGIGGELFF,TGTGCCAGCAGCAAGGGAGGGATAGGCGGGGAGCTGTTTTTT
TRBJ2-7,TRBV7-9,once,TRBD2,CASSLASGGFYEQYF,TGTGCCAGCAGCTTAGCTAGCGGGGGATTCTACGAGCAGTACTTC
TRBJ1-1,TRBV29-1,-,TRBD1,CSVDQGQGAEAFF,TGCAGCGTAGACCAGGGGCAGGGGGCTGAAGCTTTCTTT
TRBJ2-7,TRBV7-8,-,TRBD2,CASRHLGGSGEQYF,TGTGCCAGCAGGCACCTCGGGGGGTCGGGCGAGCAGTACTTC
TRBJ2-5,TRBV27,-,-,CASNWGPASQETQYF,TGTGCCAGCAACTGGGGCCCCGCTTCCCAGGAGACCCAGTACTTC